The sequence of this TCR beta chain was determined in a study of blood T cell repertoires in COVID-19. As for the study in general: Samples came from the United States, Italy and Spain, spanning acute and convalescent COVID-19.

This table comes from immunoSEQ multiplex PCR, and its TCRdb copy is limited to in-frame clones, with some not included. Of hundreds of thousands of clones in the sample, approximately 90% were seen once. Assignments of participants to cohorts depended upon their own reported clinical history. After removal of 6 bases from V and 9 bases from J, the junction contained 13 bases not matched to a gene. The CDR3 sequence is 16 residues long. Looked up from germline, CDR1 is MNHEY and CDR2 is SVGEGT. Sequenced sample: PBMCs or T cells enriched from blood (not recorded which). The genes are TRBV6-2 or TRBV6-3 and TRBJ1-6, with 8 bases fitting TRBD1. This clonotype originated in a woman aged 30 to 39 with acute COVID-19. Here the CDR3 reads CASSPDRDLVFSPLHF. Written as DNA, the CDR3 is TGTGCCAGCAGCCCGGACAGGGACCTCGTTTTTTCACCCCTCCACTTT.